This T cell receptor (beta chain) was profiled in a study of identical twins. The CDR3 covers 14 residues. Deletions cut 0 bases from V and 0 bases from J, with 5 bases between. Germline V gives CDR1 ENHRY, CDR2 SYGVKD. Study findings and constraints: Models predicted less out-of-frame TCR alpha sharing in monozygotic twins than was found.

TCRdb used MiXCR to reprocess the 5' RACE reads, holding one entry per CDR3 protein. The sample records 1.5 million to 2 million distinct CDR3 sequences, under 35% being singletons. As for this clonotype: The antigen remains undetermined.

V is TRBV10-3 and J is TRBJ1-1; no definite D call. The specimen sequenced was cord blood. The source of this sequence is a newborn girl in good health. CDR3: CAISESSVNTEAFF. In nucleotides, the CDR3 is TGTGCCATCAGTGAGTCTAGTGTGAACACTGAAGCTTTCTTT.